A single sample is the source of the 28 T cell receptor beta chains below, sequenced in a study of blood T cell repertoires in COVID-19. Profiling relied on immunoSEQ multiplex PCR, and the TCRdb table lists in-frame clones only, not all of them. The sample has over 60,000 clones, 76% seen once. Material: peripheral blood. Receptors were obtained from a man aged 55-75 years with COVID-19, enrolled during active disease.

V usage is TRBV25-1 and J usage is TRBJ2-1; D uncertain. The CDR3 totals 12 residues. CDR1 MGHDK and CDR2 SYGVNS come from the germline V gene. Trimming took off 7 bases at V and 9 bases at J, with 13 bases between the two ends. CDR3 nucleotides: TGTGCCAGCAAATCGCCGGTTGGTGAGCAGTTCTTC. This translates into CASKSPVGEQFF.

The genes are TRBV10-1 and TRBJ2-2; D possibly corresponds to TRBD2 (5 bases). V dropped 10 bases and J dropped 6 bases, with 15 bases sitting between them. Germline lookup yields CDR1 WNHNN and CDR2 SYGVQD (reference sequence). CDR3 length: 13 amino acids. CDR3 amino acids: CAIQRALPGELFF. CDR3 nucleotides: TGCGCCATACAGAGGGCCCTTCCCGGGGAGCTGTTTTTT.

The chain employs TRBV2 and TRBJ2-2; TRBD2 agrees at 8 bases. CDR1 SNHLY and CDR2 FYNNEI come from the germline V gene. There are 15 residues in the CDR3. The trim removed 5 bases at V and 1 base at J, leaving 3 bases unmatched. The CDR3 is CASSPGLENTGELFF. DNA for the CDR3: TGTGCCAGCAGTCCGGGACTAGAGAACACCGGGGAGCTGTTTTTT.

The rearrangement links TRBV20-1 to TRBJ1-2, with D possibly matching TRBD1 (5 bases). V lost 0 bases and J lost 12, with 11 bases in between. Looked up from germline, CDR1 is DFQATT and CDR2 is SNEGSKA (reference sequence). The CDR3 runs 11 residues. The CDR3 DNA is TGCAGTGCTAGAGAAGCGGGGCTGGACACCTTC. Its protein product is CSAREAGLDTF.

V and J are TRBV6-5 and TRBJ2-7, with TRBD1 as a possible D gene (5 bases). Germline V gene sequence: CDR1 MNHEY, CDR2 SVGAGI. This CDR3 is built from 13 residues. Trimming cost V 0 bases and J 7 bases, with 10 bases left between them. CDR3 DNA sequence: TGTGCCAGCAGTTACTCCCAGAAGGGGGAGCAGTACTTC. Protein sequence: CASSYSQKGEQYF.

This chain joins TRBV15 and TRBJ2-5, with a tentative D call TRBD2 (5 bases). CDR1 and CDR2 from the germline V gene are LNHNV and YYDKDF (reference sequence). CDR3 length equals 16 residues. With 1 base removed from V and 2 bases from J, the gap between germline ends came to 14 bases. The CDR3 is CATSRGFAGGQETQYF. In nucleotides, the CDR3 is TGTGCCACCAGCAGAGGGTTTGCGGGTGGGCAAGAGACCCAGTACTTC.

This clone has a handful of counts. J is TRBJ2-7 and V is TRBV6-5; maybe TRBD1 (5 bases). This CDR3 region has 14 residues. The germline gives CDR1 MNHEY, CDR2 SVGAGI. Trimming took 4 bases from V and 7 from J, leaving 17 bases between them. Here the CDR3 DNA reads TGTGCCAGCAGTTCTCAAATCAGGGATGGAGAGCAGTACTTC. This sequence encodes CASSSQIRDGEQYF.

The chain employs TRBV19 and TRBJ1-6, with D uncertain. Trimming shortened V by 6 bases and J by 7 bases, and 7 bases separated the two germline ends. Germline CDR1 and CDR2: LNHDA and SQIVND (reference sequence). This CDR3 comprises 12 residues. The CDR3 region is CASRRSNSPLHF. In nucleotides, the CDR3 is TGTGCCAGTAGGCGATCGAATTCACCCCTCCACTTT.

The chain carries TRBV25-1 and TRBJ2-5, with D unclear. V was trimmed by 3 bases and J by 5 bases, leaving 4 bases between them. The germline V gene has CDR1 MGHDK and CDR2 SYGVNS. CDR3 length: 11 amino acids. CDR3 nucleotides: TGTGCCAGCAGTGACCGGGAGACCCAGTACTTC. It codes for CASSDRETQYF.

The chain carries TRBV5-6 and TRBJ2-5; TRBD2 matches at 15 bases. CDR3 length: 18 amino acids. Germline V gives CDR1 SGHDT, CDR2 YYEEEE. The J segment lost 0 bases and the V segment lost 4 bases, leaving 7 bases of the junction unmatched. The CDR3 here is CASSKGLAGGQYQETQYF. The CDR3 DNA is TGTGCCAGCAGCAAGGGACTAGCGGGAGGACAGTACCAAGAGACCCAGTACTTC.

As DNA, the CDR3 is TGTGCCAGCAGTAACCGGGTTGGTTCACCCCTCCACTTT. This codes for CASSNRVGSPLHF. The rearrangement uses TRBV25-1 and TRBJ1-6; D uncertain. The V gene lost 5 bases and the J gene lost 9 bases, with 11 bases spanning the gap. CDR3 size: 13 residues. Germline assignment: CDR1 MGHDK and CDR2 SYGVNS.

This clone appeared a single time. This chain uses TRBV29-1 with TRBJ2-7; possibly TRBD1 for D (5 bases). This CDR3 has 12 amino acids. The V end was cut by 4 bases, the J end by 3 bases, with 10 bases between. Germline lookup yields CDR1 SQVTM and CDR2 ANQGSEA. The CDR3 DNA reads TGCAGCGTTGCTCAGGGCGGCTACGAGCAGTACTTC. This encodes CSVAQGGYEQYF.

This rearrangement joins TRBV5-1 to TRBJ2-3, with D perhaps TRBD1 (6 bases). The V end was cut by 5 bases, the J end by 2 bases, with 18 bases between. CDR1 SGHRS and CDR2 YFSETQ come from the germline V gene. The CDR3 length is 16 residues. In nucleotides, the CDR3 is TGCGCCAGCAGATTCCGGGCGACAGGTAACACAGATACGCAGTATTTT. Amino acid sequence: CASRFRATGNTDTQYF.

The gene calls are TRBV5-1 and TRBJ2-3, with 15 bases identical to TRBD2. The CDR3 consists of 18 residues. Germline assignment: CDR1 SGHRS and CDR2 YFSETQ. Germline trimming cut 4 bases from V and 3 bases from J; bases unmatched to any gene: 9. The CDR3 nucleotides read TGCGCCAGCAGCCTAGGACTAGCGGGGGGGCCGAGGACAGATACGCAGTATTTT. It codes for CASSLGLAGGPRTDTQYF.

CDR3 sequence (DNA): TGTGCCAGCAGCCAAGGAAGGATGATGGACTACCAGTTCTTC. This translates into CASSQGRMMDYQFF. The chain uses TRBV14 and TRBJ2-1, with TRBD2 as a possible D gene (6 bases). Looked up from germline, CDR1 is SGHDN and CDR2 is FVKESK. CDR3 size: 14 residues. The V end lost 1 base, the J end lost 13 bases, and 17 bases lay between the germline ends.

The chain uses TRBV5-1 and TRBJ2-5; TRBD2 agrees at 8 bases. Looked up from germline, CDR1 is SGHRS and CDR2 is YFSETQ. Trimming removed 7 bases from V and 5 bases from J; junction bases left unmatched: 10. This CDR3 region has 14 residues. The CDR3 DNA sequence: TGCGCCAGCTCGGGCACCGGGGGGGTTGAGACCCAGTACTTC. Protein: CASSGTGGVETQYF.

The rearrangement joins TRBV5-6 to TRBJ2-7; a possible D gene is TRBD1 (6 bases). Germline CDR1 is SGHDT and CDR2 is YYEEEE. Trimming took off 3 bases at V and 0 bases at J, with 10 bases between the two ends. The CDR3 contains 14 residues. DNA of the CDR3: TGTGCCAGCAGCTCGTGGACAGTCTCCTACGAGCAGTACTTC. This translates into CASSSWTVSYEQYF.

The rearrangement links TRBV11-2 to TRBJ2-3; TRBD1 matches at 9 bases. The V and J ends lost 5 bases and 7 bases, in that order; junction bases with no gene match: 10. Germline assignment: CDR1 SGHAT and CDR2 FQNNGV. The CDR3 runs 15 residues. CDR3 sequence: CASSPNRGRGYTQYF. CDR3 nucleotide sequence: TGTGCCAGCAGCCCTAACAGGGGGCGAGGGTATACGCAGTATTTT.

The chain combines TRBV18 with TRBJ1-1; D remains unclear. V was shortened by 6 bases and J by 3 bases, with 11 bases between the two germline ends. Germline-derived CDR1 and CDR2 are KGHSH and LQKENI. The CDR3 has 13 residues. CDR3 loop: CASSQDEYTEAFF. CDR3 nucleotide sequence: TGTGCCAGCTCCCAAGATGAGTACACTGAAGCTTTCTTT.

This clone has only a few counts. The chain employs TRBV20-1 and TRBJ2-5; D not resolved. CDR1 DFQATT and CDR2 SNEGSKA come from the germline V gene (reference sequence). V lost 0 bases to trimming and J lost 5 bases, with 4 bases between them. CDR3 length: 11 amino acids. The CDR3 nucleotides read TGCAGTGCTAGAGATTATGAGACCCAGTACTTC. This sequence encodes CSARDYETQYF.

The chain joins TRBV30 to TRBJ2-2; 10 nucleotides align to TRBD1. J was trimmed by 8 bases and V by 3 bases; bases with no gene match: 12. The germline V gene encodes CDR1 GTSNPN and CDR2 SVGIG (reference sequence). The CDR3 is 16 residues long. Written as DNA, the CDR3 is TGTGCCTGGAGCGGGGACAGGGGCCCTGGCGTGGGGGAGCTGTTTTTT. It encodes CAWSGDRGPGVGELFF.

This CDR3 reads CASSPNRGGGYEQFF. The CDR3 nucleotides read TGTGCCAGCTCACCGAATCGCGGGGGGGGCTATGAGCAGTTCTTC. The chain links TRBV18 to TRBJ2-1, with 9 bases that match TRBD2. The V and J ends lost 3 bases and 8 bases, in that order; junction bases with no gene match: 8. The CDR3 is 15 amino acids. Per the germline V gene, CDR1 is KGHSH and CDR2 is LQKENI.

DNA of the CDR3: TGTGCCAGCAGCTTAGACGGGGGTTCGGTAGATACGCAGTATTTT. This codes for CASSLDGGSVDTQYF. The rearrangement links TRBV11-2 to TRBJ2-3, with a weak D call TRBD2 (6 bases). Germline CDR1 is SGHAT and CDR2 is FQNNGV. The CDR3 covers 15 residues. V was pared by 0 bases and J by 5 bases, with 12 bases between. The whole variable domain, remainder taken from reference TRBV11-2 and TRBJ2-3, is EAGVAQSPRYKIIEKRQSVAFWCNPISGHATLYWYQQILGQGPKLLIQFQNNGVVDDSQLPKDRFSAERLKGVDSTLKIQPAKLEDSAVYLCASSLDGGSVDTQYFGPGTRLTVL.

This clone was counted a few times. The chain recombines TRBV2 with TRBJ1-5; the match to TRBD1 covers 11 bases. In germline, CDR1 is SNHLY, CDR2 FYNNEI. V was pared by 6 bases and J by 7 bases, with 5 bases of the junction left unmatched. CDR3 length equals 14 residues. The CDR3 loop reads CASSGQGAFQPQHF. The DNA of the CDR3 is TGTGCCAGCAGCGGACAGGGGGCCTTCCAGCCCCAGCATTTT.

CDR3 coding DNA: TGTGCCTGGAGTAGAGTTGGGACAGGCCGAAGCACCATATATTTT. Translation gives CAWSRVGTGRSTIYF. The chain has TRBV30 and TRBJ1-3; 8 bases line up with TRBD1. This CDR3 region has 15 residues. Unmatched junction bases numbered 12, after V lost 2 bases and J lost 9 bases. CDR1 is GTSNPN and CDR2 is SVGIG in the germline V gene (reference sequence).

This clone showed up just once. The chain employs TRBV2 and TRBJ2-7; 7 bases fit TRBD1. V shed 6 bases and J 4 bases; nucleotides not matched to a gene: 3. The CDR3 sequence is 12 residues long. Per germline, CDR1 SNHLY and CDR2 FYNNEI. Here the CDR3 reads CASRDRVYEQYF. DNA of the CDR3: TGTGCCAGCAGAGACAGGGTGTACGAGCAGTACTTC.

V gene TRBV4-1 combines with J gene TRBJ1-4; D may be TRBD1 (5 bases). V gave up 0 bases and J gave up 2 bases, with 16 bases separating them. The CDR3 extends over 18 amino acids. Germline V gene data show CDR1 as MGHRA and CDR2 as YSYEKL. The CDR3: CASSQDASGGVTNEKLFF. The CDR3 nucleotides read TGCGCCAGCAGCCAAGATGCGTCCGGAGGGGTCACTAATGAAAAACTGTTTTTT.

This chain links TRBV29-1 with TRBJ1-5, with D possibly TRBD1 on 6 matching bases. Germline-derived CDR1 and CDR2 are SQVTM and ANQGSEA. The CDR3 runs to 12 residues. The CDR3 DNA reads as TGCAGGACAGTGGACAGTTATCAGCCCCAGCATTTT. Its protein is CRTVDSYQPQHF.